This T cell receptor (beta chain) was sequenced during a study of cytomegalovirus exposure and HLA in healthy donors. Study conclusions and caveats: Segments of the TCR beta V type were, in most cases, productive about 87% or about 30% of the time in an earlier analysis. In vitro confirmation showed three CMV-associated chains to be CMV antigen specific. In a later analysis, an Asian-associated ancestry cluster reportedly showed fewer N-insertions than the roughly 650-donor mean.

Per the germline V gene, CDR1 is LGHNT and CDR2 is FRNRAP. CDR3 length: 16 residues. V dropped 4 bases and J dropped 8; count of bases not matched to a gene: 11. Worth noting for this clone: Its specificity is not known.

Researchers ran the PCR with 60 Vbeta and 13 Jbeta primers. The authors' processing: About 11 million shared chains were among the approximately 87 million unique TCR beta chains that a later analysis counted. Only in-frame clones appear in the TCRdb table, and some are missing; sequencing was by immunoSEQ multiplex PCR. V and J calls and clone size follow that table, whereas D and trimming were derived from the DNA. The repertoire holds 150,000 to 200,000 clones, with about 79% as singletons. The sequencing input was PBMCs. The genes are TRBV12-5 and TRBJ2-2; 9 bases match TRBD2. The receptor was derived from a man in his fifties or sixties in good health and CMV-seropositive. The chain's CDR3 is CASGSGAGGLGGELFF. DNA for the CDR3: TGTGCTAGTGGTTCCGGAGCGGGGGGCCTAGGGGGGGAGCTGTTTTTT. Supplemented by reference TRBV12-5 and TRBJ2-2, the full variable domain reads DARVTQTPRHKVTEMGQEVTMRCQPILGHNTVFWYRQTMMQGLELLAYFRNRAPLDDSGMPKDRFSAEMPDATLATLKIQPSEPRDSAVYFCASGSGAGGLGGELFFGEGSRLTVL.